This entry lists 8 T cell receptor beta chains sequenced from one sample in a study of T cell responses to AZD1222 COVID-19 vaccine. Assay: immunoSEQ multiplex PCR; the TCRdb copy retains only in-frame clones and omits some. The repertoire holds approximately 100,000 clones, with over 80% as singletons. The specimen was peripheral blood, collected on day 0 of AZD1222 vaccination. These receptors originate from an adult in good health.

The chain combines TRBV7-2 with TRBJ1-3; D not resolved. Germline V gene sequence: CDR1 SGHTA, CDR2 FQGNSA. V was cut by 5 bases and J by 0 bases, with 8 bases left in between. CDR3 size: 14 residues. The DNA for the CDR3 is TGTGCCAGCAGCCCCGCGAACTCTGGAAACACCATATATTTT. As protein: CASSPANSGNTIYF.

V is TRBV10-3 and J is TRBJ2-1; tentative D call: TRBD2 (6 bases). Trimming pared 10 bases from V and 7 bases from J, leaving 17 bases between. Per germline, CDR1 ENHRY and CDR2 SYGVKD. This CDR3 is 13 amino acids long. Written as DNA, the CDR3 is TGTGCCACATGGACTGTTGGGGGGAATGAGCAGTTCTTC. This gives the protein CATWTVGGNEQFF.

V usage is TRBV6-2 or TRBV6-3 and J usage is TRBJ1-1, with unresolved D. The length of the CDR3 is 12 residues. Germline loops: CDR1 MNHEY, CDR2 SVGEGT. The V gene lost 1 base and the J gene lost 7 bases, with 7 bases spanning the gap. The CDR3 region has the DNA TGTGCCAGCAGTTACTTCCAGAGTGAAGCTTTCTTT. Protein sequence: CASSYFQSEAFF.

V is TRBV19 and J is TRBJ2-7; 14 bases agree with TRBD2. Germline V gene sequence: CDR1 LNHDA, CDR2 SQIVND (reference sequence). The CDR3 has 16 residues. The V gene end was trimmed by 5 bases and the J gene end by 3 bases; junction bases not matched to a gene: 6. The CDR3 protein is CASSPGTSGGGYEQYF. The CDR3 DNA sequence: TGTGCCAGTAGTCCGGGGACTAGCGGGGGAGGCTACGAGCAGTACTTC.

J is TRBJ1-4 and V is TRBV5-8; 9 bases line up with TRBD1. The germline V gene has CDR1 SGHTS and CDR2 YDEGEE. This CDR3 contains 15 residues. The J segment lost 3 bases and the V segment lost 3 bases, leaving 3 bases of the junction unmatched. The CDR3 region has the DNA TGTGCCAGCAGCTGGGGACAGGGTGCTAATGAAAAACTGTTTTTT. Translated, it gives CASSWGQGANEKLFF.

J is TRBJ1-3 and V is TRBV3-1 (or the pseudogene TRBV3-2), with D perhaps matching TRBD1 (6 bases). The V end lost 4 bases, the J end lost 5 bases, and 12 bases lay between the germline ends. This CDR3 is built from 14 residues. From germline, CDR1 is LGHDT and CDR2 YNNKEL (reference sequence). This chain's CDR3 is CASSPKDSRNTIYF. DNA for the CDR3: TGTGCCAGCAGCCCGAAGGACAGTAGAAACACCATATATTTT.

In the case of this clone: Other DNA sequences from this sample encode an identical CDR3 as well. CDR3 sequence reads: CASSQEGGEKLFF. The CDR3 DNA sequence: TGTGCCAGCAGCCAAGAAGGAGGGGAAAAACTGTTTTTT. The V call is TRBV3-1 (or the pseudogene TRBV3-2), the J call TRBJ1-4; D unresolved. The CDR3 covers 13 residues. Germline V gene lookup returns CDR1 LGHDT and CDR2 YNNKEL (reference sequence). Trimming shortened V by 0 bases and J by 8 bases, and 7 bases separated the two germline ends.

V usage is TRBV6-5 and J usage is TRBJ1-2; TRBD1 might be the D (6 bases). The CDR3 extends over 14 amino acids. Germline V gene sequence: CDR1 MNHEY, CDR2 SVGAGI. V dropped 6 bases and J dropped 3 bases, with 14 bases sitting between them. CDR3 sequence (DNA): TGTGCCAGCAGACCTAGGGGGGGCGACTATGGCTACACCTTC. Protein product: CASRPRGGDYGYTF.